The 27 T cell receptor beta chains below all came from one sample that was sequenced in a study of blood T cells in healthy people across ages (dated by TCRdb to between 2014 and 2017). The receptor library was made with 5' RACE. Instrument used: Illumina HiSeq 2500. The second PCR ran for about 6 to 12 cycles and used a J-beta primer mix along with a sample-barcoded 5' primer. TCRdb ran its own pipeline on the public reads, namely fastp trimming at Q25 and MiXCR clone calling, and kept in-frame beta chains. Rows are unified per CDR3 protein, each entry keeping the most common DNA and genes. Present in this sample are roughly 1.6 million distinct CDR3 sequences, around 35% of which were seen just once. 10% to 12% of the sample lies in the top ten. Input material: blood. Every receptor here comes from a woman aged 25 to 39 in good health.

The chain carries TRBV14 and TRBJ1-4; no clear D gene. V lost 3 bases and J 7 bases, leaving 12 bases between the germline ends. This CDR3 spans 14 amino acids. The V gene's germline CDR1 is SGHDN and CDR2 FVKESK. The CDR3 DNA is TGTGCCAGCAGCCACGTTAACCCTTCTGAAAAACTGTTTTTT. Its translation is CASSHVNPSEKLFF.

The chain is built from TRBV20-1 and TRBJ1-2; D remains unclear. The V gene lost 0 bases and the J gene lost 5 bases, with 10 bases spanning the gap. In germline, CDR1 is DFQATT, CDR2 SNEGSKA (reference sequence). This CDR3 region has 13 residues. DNA of the CDR3: TGCAGTGCTAGAGATACGGGTCTATATGGCTACACCTTC. This sequence encodes CSARDTGLYGYTF.

This clonotype came up a few times. The genes are TRBV4-2 and TRBJ2-5; 10 positions match TRBD2. CDR1 is LGHNA and CDR2 is YNFKEQ in the germline V gene. The CDR3 totals 14 residues. Trimming cost V 0 bases and J 11 bases; bases outside gene matches: 6. The CDR3 reads CASSQDTSGDQQYF. CDR3 nucleotide sequence: TGTGCCAGCAGCCAAGATACTAGCGGGGATCAGCAGTACTTC.

As regards this clonotype: A read error may explain this, as a much larger clone is one base away. This chain connects TRBV20-1 to TRBJ2-3; D remains ambiguous. Germline values: CDR1 DFQATT, CDR2 SNEGSKA (reference sequence). Trimming took off 3 bases at V and 2 bases at J, with 21 bases between the two ends. The length of the CDR3 is 17 residues. The CDR3 DNA reads TGCAGTGCTAGGTGCTATGTTGGGTGCGGTAACACAGATACGCAGTATTTT. This gives the protein CSARCYVGCGNTDTQYF.

The chain has TRBV12-3 or TRBV12-4 and TRBJ1-2; D gene unclear. This CDR3 has 15 amino acids. Trimming took 6 bases from V and 3 from J, leaving 17 bases between them. DNA for the CDR3: TGTGCCAGCAGGGAAATCAATGGGGTTTACTATGGCTACACCTTC. This gives the protein CASREINGVYYGYTF.

Worth noting for this clonotype: One end of the junction is discordant with germline, which a read error may explain. In DNA form, the CDR3 reads TGTGCCAGCAGCAAAGACTCTGGGACCAACGTCCTGACTTTC. As protein: CASSKDSGTNVLTF. The rearrangement uses TRBV5-4 and TRBJ2-6, with unresolved D. The length of the CDR3 is 14 residues. The germline gives CDR1 SGHNT, CDR2 YYREEE (reference sequence). The full variable domain, completed using reference TRBV5-4 and TRBJ2-6, is ETGVTQSPTHLIKTRGQQVTLRCSSQSGHNTVSWYQQALGQGPQFIFQYYREEENGRGNFPPRFSGLQFPNYSSELNVNALELDDSALYLCASSKDSGTNVLTFGAGSRLTVL.

V gene TRBV7-9 combines with J gene TRBJ2-1; TRBD2 matches at 10 bases. This CDR3 has 15 residues. Per the germline V gene, CDR1 is SEHNR and CDR2 is FQNEAQ (reference sequence). The trim removed 5 bases at V and 8 bases at J, leaving 9 bases unmatched. CDR3 sequence (DNA): TGTGCCAGCAGCAAAGCGGGGGGGCCGTTGTATGAGCAGTTCTTC. It encodes CASSKAGGPLYEQFF.

V usage is TRBV4-1 and J usage is TRBJ2-7; TRBD2 aligns across 8 bases. The germline gives CDR1 MGHRA, CDR2 YSYEKL. The length of the CDR3 is 18 residues. The trim removed 4 bases at V and 3 bases at J, leaving 17 bases unmatched. Written as DNA, the CDR3 is TGCGCCAGCAGCCGTCCCCAGAAGGCCAGCGGGAGAGTCTACGAGCAGTACTTC. Amino acids: CASSRPQKASGRVYEQYF.

As regards this clonotype: The junction does not match germline at one end; this may be a read error. This rearrangement joins TRBV27 to TRBJ2-3; no firm D call. The CDR3 is made up of 12 amino acids. The V gene's germline CDR1 is MNHEY and CDR2 SMNVEV (reference sequence). The CDR3 region has the DNA TGTGCCGGCAGTACAGTCGCCGATACGCAGTATTTT. Its translation is CAGSTVADTQYF.

The chain joins TRBV6-5 to TRBJ2-3, with D perhaps TRBD2 (6 bases). Germline V CDR1 and CDR2: MNHEY, SVGAGI. The germline V and J ends were trimmed by 0 bases and 6 bases, with 13 bases remaining between them. CDR3 length equals 15 residues. CDR3 residues: CASSYSRTTPDTQYF. In nucleotides, the CDR3 is TGTGCCAGCAGTTACTCTCGGACTACCCCGGATACGCAGTATTTT.

As for this clonotype: A much larger clone differs from this one at a single base, so this may be a read error. This chain uses TRBV29-1 with TRBJ2-7, with D unclear. Germline V gene data show CDR1 as SQVTM and CDR2 as ANQGSEA. V lost 4 bases, J lost 4 bases, and 11 bases lay in between. The CDR3 consists of 12 residues. The chain's CDR3 is CSVGKAAYEQYF. CDR3 sequence (DNA): TGCAGCGTTGGTAAGGCAGCTTACGAGCAGTACTTC.

This clonotype has only one observation. This rearrangement joins TRBV28 to TRBJ1-1; D is possibly TRBD1 (5 bases). The V end was cut by 6 bases, the J end by 4 bases, with 15 bases between. Germline values: CDR1 MDHEN, CDR2 SYDVKM. The CDR3 extends over 14 amino acids. The chain's CDR3 is CASSYRPSSTEAFF. CDR3 nucleotide sequence: TGTGCCAGCAGCTACAGGCCGTCGAGCACTGAAGCTTTCTTT.

This clonotype was seen a handful of times. This chain joins TRBV29-1 and TRBJ1-1; D uncertain. V dropped 7 bases and J dropped 4 bases, with 13 bases sitting between them. The CDR3 runs 12 residues. The germline V gene has CDR1 SQVTM and CDR2 ANQGSEA. The chain's CDR3 is CSARWARTEAFF. CDR3 DNA: TGCAGCGCTCGGTGGGCGCGCACTGAAGCTTTCTTT.

Details on this clonotype: This may be a read error: a much more frequent sequence differs by one nucleotide. The chain is built from TRBV9 and TRBJ2-3; D is unclear. The germline gives CDR1 SGDLS, CDR2 YYNGEE. The CDR3 is 13 amino acids. The CDR3 coding sequence is TGTGTCAGCAGCGTTGCTGGCACAGATACGCAGTATTTT. Its translation is CVSSVAGTDTQYF.

This rearrangement joins TRBV6-5 to TRBJ2-1; 15 bases agree with TRBD2. V lost 5 bases, J lost 12 bases, and 11 bases stayed unmatched. This CDR3 spans 16 amino acids. The germline V gene encodes CDR1 MNHEY and CDR2 SVGAGI. CDR3 nucleotide sequence: TGTGCCAGCAGTCAGGGACTAGCGGGGGGCCCCGTTCGGCAGTTCTTC. Its translation is CASSQGLAGGPVRQFF.

The chain joins TRBV20-1 to TRBJ1-1, with D tentatively TRBD1 (6 bases). V lost 6 bases and J lost 9, with 23 bases in between. Germline assignment: CDR1 DFQATT and CDR2 SNEGSKA (reference sequence). The CDR3 covers 14 residues. This chain's CDR3 is CSASSGLERGKAFF. In DNA, the CDR3 is TGCAGTGCAAGCAGCGGGCTGGAAAGGGGGAAAGCTTTCTTT.

The CDR3 DNA is TGTGCCAACACCGCACAGGGTTTAGATTATGAAAAACTGTTTTTT. Protein product: CANTAQGLDYEKLFF. The chain combines TRBV12-3 or TRBV12-4 with TRBJ1-4, with D possibly TRBD1 on 6 matching bases. V lost 10 bases and J 6 bases, leaving 21 bases between the germline ends. This CDR3 region has 15 residues.

This clonotype has more than one count but fewer than ten. The chain combines TRBV10-3 with TRBJ2-2, with 10 nucleotides matching TRBD2. The CDR3 extends over 16 amino acids. Germline CDR1 ENHRY, CDR2 SYGVKD. V shed 3 bases and J 0 bases; nucleotides not matched to a gene: 1. The CDR3 DNA reads as TGTGCCATCAGTGACGGGACTAGCGCGAACACCGGGGAGCTGTTTTTT. Protein: CAISDGTSANTGELFF.

The CDR3 DNA follows: TGCAGTGCCGTGCAGAAAGTCGATAGCAATCAGCCCCAGCATTTT. This gives the protein CSAVQKVDSNQPQHF. The rearrangement uses TRBV20-1 and TRBJ1-5, with no clear D. The CDR3 is 15 amino acids. V was trimmed by 6 bases and J by 0 bases, leaving 15 bases between them. The germline gives CDR1 DFQATT, CDR2 SNEGSKA (reference sequence).

The chain couples TRBV6-6 to TRBJ2-7; D is possibly TRBD1 or TRBD2 (5 bases each). The CDR3 spans 14 residues. In germline, CDR1 is MNHNY, CDR2 SVGAGI (reference sequence). V gave up 2 bases and J gave up 2 bases, with 10 bases separating them. Here the CDR3 DNA reads TGTGCCAGCAGTTACGGGGGAGAGGCCTACGAGCAGTACTTC. Its protein is CASSYGGEAYEQYF.

The chain recombines TRBV20-1 with TRBJ1-5; the D is unclear. Germline V gives CDR1 DFQATT, CDR2 SNEGSKA (reference sequence). Trimming left V 3 bases short and J 7 bases short, with 10 bases between. The length of the CDR3 is 12 residues. The CDR3 DNA reads TGCAGTGCTAGCGGGGAAGGACAGCCCCAGCATTTT. Translated: CSASGEGQPQHF.

V and J are TRBV20-1 and TRBJ2-1; D unresolved. Between the trimmed V and J ends, which lost 0 bases and 8 bases, there was a span of 17 bases. The CDR3 loop spans 15 amino acids. CDR1 and CDR2 from the germline V gene are DFQATT and SNEGSKA (reference sequence). The CDR3 coding sequence is TGCAGTGCTAGAGACTTTCTGGCGTTTGTGGATGAGCAGTTCTTC. It encodes CSARDFLAFVDEQFF.

The chain couples TRBV28 to TRBJ1-2, with 7 bases that match TRBD1. After removal of 8 bases from V and 7 bases from J, the junction contained 7 bases not matched to a gene. Germline-derived CDR1 and CDR2 are MDHEN and SYDVKM. CDR3 length: 12 amino acids. CDR3 bases: TGTGCCAGCCGAGAAGGGGGCTCTGGCTACACCTTC. It is translated as CASREGGSGYTF.

V gene TRBV9 combines with J gene TRBJ1-1; D gene ambiguous. Germline loops: CDR1 SGDLS, CDR2 YYNGEE. The length of the CDR3 is 17 residues. V lost 0 bases and J 1 base, leaving 16 bases between the germline ends. CDR3 loop: CASSVEGYTTGNTEAFF. In DNA form, the CDR3 reads TGTGCCAGCAGCGTAGAGGGTTATACGACGGGGAACACTGAAGCTTTCTTT.

This clonotype was found a few times. V usage is TRBV11-2 and J usage is TRBJ2-7, with TRBD1 identical over 9 bases. CDR3 length equals 15 residues. Per germline, CDR1 SGHAT and CDR2 FQNNGV. V was clipped by 2 bases and J by 6 bases; unmatched bases: 8. The CDR3, as DNA: TGTGCCAGCAGCTTATCCGGGACAGGGCTTCTCGAGCAGTACTTC. Protein: CASSLSGTGLLEQYF.

Ten or more counts support this clonotype. The V gene is TRBV5-1, the J gene TRBJ2-1; the D is unclear. Germline V gene data show CDR1 as SGHRS and CDR2 as YFSETQ. V was shortened by 7 bases and J by 8 bases, with 16 bases between the two germline ends. The CDR3 consists of 13 residues. Written as DNA, the CDR3 is TGCGCCAGCCGCGCTGGAAGATCTGATGAGCAGTTCTTC. This gives the protein CASRAGRSDEQFF.

The chain joins TRBV6-1 to TRBJ1-2; D ambiguous. The CDR3 extends over 15 amino acids. CDR1 is MNHNS, CDR2 SASEGT, per germline. Between the trimmed V and J ends, which lost 2 bases and 0 bases, there was a span of 10 bases. The CDR3 here is CASSESHSANYGYTF. Here the CDR3 DNA reads TGTGCCAGCAGTGAAAGCCACTCTGCTAACTATGGCTACACCTTC.